What follows describes a single T cell receptor beta chain. Its target antigen remains unknown. No much larger clone exists at a distance of one base, and base qualities are not known. The immunoSEQ Assay, a bias-controlled multiplex PCR, was used to amplify TCRbeta CDR3 regions from genomic DNA. The paper's data handling went like this. The number of nucleated cells in each sample was estimated by amplification of reference gene primers within the assay. To quantify the absolute abundance of each unique TCRbeta CDR3 rearrangement, sequence reads were collapsed and filtered. For each sample, productive Simpson clonality was calculated as the square root of Simpson's diversity index across productive rearrangements. The clones in this table, taken by TCRdb from immuneACCESS, are in-frame only. Not every clone is retained; where verified, under half of the shortfall comes from an unresolved V gene, and the cause of the rest is unknown. The DNA was the basis for D and trimming; V, J and clone size are from that table. For this sample the table gives approximately 250,000 clones, of which 70% to 90% were detected only once. The ten largest clones represent 3.5% to 5.5% of the sample.

Trimming removed 4 bases from V and 8 bases from J, leaving 15 bases between the germline ends. In the germline V gene (reference sequence), CDR1 corresponds to LGHDT and CDR2 to YNNKEL. Spanning cysteine to phenylalanine, the CDR3 consists of 14 amino acids. The entry retains the CDR3 DNA only, 42 bases that are in frame from base 1. These data come from a study of blood T cell repertoires in COVID-19 (dated by TCRdb to about 2020). Regarding the complete study: The collaborator samples originated in the United States, Italy and Spain and spanned the acute and convalescent phases of COVID-19. The prospective study material was composed of cDNA or gDNA derived from T cells, B-cell-depleted T cells, or PBMCs. Deeply sampled blood TCRbeta repertoires from subjects exposed to, actively infected with, or recovered from COVID-19 were included in the dataset. The repertoires were released in a freely available public database intended as a resource for research on the immune response to SARS-CoV-2. Samples were obtained from the ongoing ImmuneRACE study (first 160 participants) and from over 1,000 subjects provided by 6 global collaborators. Nearly every sample came with metadata listing a de-identified subject ID, COVID-19 status, age in years and sex. HLA class I and class II types, where available, came from metadata supplied by the sample provider rather than from assay-based typing. The research as a whole found: Clinical and demographic metadata were provided uncurated, with the amount varying by source and participant.

Another Seattle source contributed samples from volunteer blood donors who had recovered from COVID-19. Whole blood was collected in K2EDTA tubes by collaborating institutions according to the institutions' own protocols. For TCRbeta analysis, collaborators shipped samples in one of three forms: frozen whole blood, isolated PBMCs, or DNA extracted from either of those sample types. Sequenced: peripheral blood. This receptor chain uses TRBV3-1 (or the pseudogene TRBV3-2) and TRBJ2-1; the D region possibly corresponds to TRBD2 (6 bases align). The receptor was isolated from a man between 60 and 70 years old who had recovered from COVID-19. The bases read TGTGCCAGCAGCCCCCATGGGAGGTCGTATGAGCAGTTCTTC. This codes for CASSPHGRSYEQFF.